The 9 T cell receptor beta chains below all came from one sample that was sequenced in a study of blood T cell repertoires in COVID-19. Sequencing was performed with immunoSEQ multiplex PCR; in TCRdb, only in-frame clones are kept and a portion is missing. The sample lists tens of thousands of clones; around four fifths were seen once. The sample taken for sequencing was peripheral blood. The receptors stem from a man older than 75 with acute or convalescent COVID-19.

This clone rates as large. The chain is built from TRBV9 and TRBJ1-1, with 8 bases fitting TRBD1. The CDR3 runs to 12 residues. V lost 4 bases and J lost 8; bases outside the gene matches: 4. CDR1 is SGDLS and CDR2 is YYNGEE in the germline V gene. The CDR3 loop is CASSTRTGEAFF. In nucleotides, the CDR3 is TGTGCCAGCAGCACCCGGACAGGGGAAGCTTTCTTT. The whole variable domain, filled in from reference TRBV9 and TRBJ1-1, reads DSGVTQTPKHLITATGQRVTLRCSPRSGDLSVYWYQQSLDQGLQFLIQYYNGEERAKGNILERFSAQQFPDLHSELNLSSLELGDSALYFCASSTRTGEAFFGQGTRLTVV.

This clone was seen more than once but under ten times. This chain joins TRBV19 and TRBJ2-1, with 10 bases fitting TRBD1. Trimming removed 2 bases from V and 6 bases from J; junction bases left unmatched: 4. Germline V lookup: CDR1 LNHDA, CDR2 SQIVND (reference sequence). The CDR3 totals 15 residues. The CDR3 spells CASSINRDRGNEQFF. In DNA, the CDR3 is TGTGCCAGTAGTATAAATCGGGACAGGGGCAATGAGCAGTTCTTC.

The chain links TRBV5-6 to TRBJ2-7; D gene ambiguous. In germline, CDR1 is SGHDT, CDR2 YYEEEE. Trimming pared 1 base from V and 2 bases from J, leaving 10 bases between. This CDR3 is 14 amino acids long. As DNA, the CDR3 is TGTGCCAGCAGCTTGACACCAGGCACCTACGAGCAGTACTTC. Encoded protein: CASSLTPGTYEQYF. The full variable domain, completed using reference TRBV5-6 and TRBJ2-7, is DAGVTQSPTHLIKTRGQQVTLRCSPKSGHDTVSWYQQALGQGPQFIFQYYEEEERQRGNFPDRFSGHQFPNYSSELNVNALLLGDSALYLCASSLTPGTYEQYFGPGTRLTVT.

This chain joins TRBV19 and TRBJ2-1; 14 positions match TRBD2. This CDR3 region has 17 residues. V trimming: 4 bases; J trimming: 0 bases; junction bases outside the gene matches: 2. Germline CDR1 is LNHDA and CDR2 is SQIVND (reference sequence). In DNA form, the CDR3 reads TGTGCCAGTAGTAAGGGGACTAGCGGGAGCTCCTACAATGAGCAGTTCTTC. Encoded protein: CASSKGTSGSSYNEQFF.

The chain recombines TRBV29-1 with TRBJ2-1; 7 bases align to TRBD1. Per the germline V gene, CDR1 is SQVTM and CDR2 is ANQGSEA. The length of the CDR3 is 13 residues. The J segment lost 1 base and the V segment lost 6 bases, leaving 3 bases of the junction unmatched. The CDR3 protein is CSVNRGSYNEQFF. CDR3 DNA: TGCAGCGTGAACAGGGGTTCCTACAATGAGCAGTTCTTC.

The sample holds one count of this clone. Here the CDR3 reads CASSLDRGDSPLHF. CDR3 sequence (DNA): TGCGCCAGCAGCTTAGACAGGGGCGATTCACCCCTCCACTTT. The chain is built from TRBV5-1 and TRBJ1-6; 8 positions agree with TRBD1. Germline loops: CDR1 SGHRS, CDR2 YFSETQ. J lost 8 bases, V lost 2 bases, and 3 bases had no gene match. This CDR3 contains 14 residues.

CDR3 bases: TGTGCCAGCAGTTACCCTGGACAGGGGGCGTGGGGCTACACCTTC. Translated, it gives CASSYPGQGAWGYTF. This chain connects TRBV6-5 to TRBJ1-2; 11 bases map to TRBD1. V was pared by 2 bases and J by 8 bases, with 7 bases of the junction left unmatched. The CDR3 loop spans 15 amino acids. Germline V gene lookup returns CDR1 MNHEY and CDR2 SVGAGI.

The rearrangement links TRBV7-2 to TRBJ1-4, with 7 bases matching TRBD1. The junction had 11 bases not matched to a gene; V was cut back by 6 bases and J by 7 bases. The CDR3 runs 15 residues. The V gene's germline CDR1 is SGHTA and CDR2 FQGNSA. In nucleotides, the CDR3 is TGTGCCAGCAGGCTAACGGGGACAGCTGGTGAAAAACTGTTTTTT. This codes for CASRLTGTAGEKLFF.

The chain uses TRBV3-1 (or the pseudogene TRBV3-2) and TRBJ2-5; 10 bases match TRBD2. Looked up from germline, CDR1 is LGHDT and CDR2 is YNNKEL (reference sequence). The CDR3 is made up of 17 amino acids. The ends lost 1 base at V and 9 bases at J; junction bases unmatched: 14. In DNA form, the CDR3 reads TGTGCCAGCAGCCAAGGGGTTAGCGGGGGGACTCATGGGGCCCAGTACTTC. This gives the protein CASSQGVSGGTHGAQYF.